The source of this T cell receptor (beta chain) is a study of cytomegalovirus exposure and HLA in healthy donors. Overall study context: The Caucasian-associated ancestry cluster contained approximately 81% of the roughly 400 genotyped donors. Overall study results and limits: Excluded were some V segments that proved indistinguishable, including TRBV6-2 and TRBV6-3. Across donors, most TCRs were seen rarely, yet some public ones were widespread.

About this clone itself: Its antigen is unknown.

There are 16 residues in the CDR3. Trimming took off 3 bases at V and 1 base at J, with 10 bases between the two ends. Per germline, CDR1 KGHSH and CDR2 LQKENI. Nominal health characterized the donors when sampled, though unrecorded immune exposures were likely. The primer mix had 60 Vbeta and 13 Jbeta primers. Sequencing used immunoSEQ multiplex PCR; TCRdb keeps in-frame clones, though not all of them. Seen here are about 98,000 clones, 70% observed once, and the top ten hold 2% to 3%. Sequencing was performed on PBMCs. The clonotype comes from a man aged 50-59 years in good health and CMV-seronegative. The V call is TRBV18, the J call TRBJ2-6, with D maybe TRBD2 (6 bases). CDR3 nucleotide sequence: TGTGCCAGCTCACCGGTTGCGGGGTCTGGGGCCAACGTCCTGACTTTC. It yields the protein CASSPVAGSGANVLTF.